This TCR beta chain was sequenced for a study of blood T cell repertoires in COVID-19. Overall study: Samples came from the United States, Italy and Spain, spanning acute and convalescent COVID-19. Sample material is recorded as cDNA or gDNA derived from T cells, B-cell-depleted T cells, or PBMCs.

Germline assignment: CDR1 SGHDN and CDR2 FVKESK. There are 13 residues in the CDR3. Trimming pared 4 bases from V and 8 bases from J, leaving 14 bases between. Per the authors' pipeline: For nucleated cells, counts were estimated from reference gene primer amplification. Data came from immunoSEQ multiplex PCR; TCRdb stores just in-frame clones and leaves some out. V, J and clone size were drawn from that table, and D and trimming were deduced from the DNA. The repertoire holds about 150,000 clones, with 83% as singletons. The TCR sequence derives from a woman aged 55-70 years with COVID-19, enrolled during active disease. The rearrangement uses TRBV14 and TRBJ1-2, with D maybe TRBD1 (6 bases). Sequenced material: peripheral blood. Written as DNA, the CDR3 is TGTGCCAGCAGCCTGACAGGTCTGGGCGGCTACACCTTC. This sequence encodes CASSLTGLGGYTF.